The present T cell receptor beta chain was sequenced within a study of cytomegalovirus exposure and HLA in healthy donors. Overall study results and limits: The study labeled more than 150 TCR beta chains cytomegalovirus-associated. Later, an analysis found that common viral pathogens appeared to be linked with several of the most significant clusters.

Both 60 Vbeta primers and 13 Jbeta primers went into the PCR. The method was immunoSEQ multiplex PCR; TCRdb's version includes in-frame clones alone and lacks a portion of them. The top ten hold roughly 12% of the sample, which has 40,000 to 45,000 clones, about 47% seen once. This CDR3 has 15 amino acids. From germline, CDR1 is SGHRS and CDR2 YFSETQ. Trimming took 4 bases from V and 6 from J; bases not matched to a gene: 10. A remark on this clone: Its specificity is not known.

At the time of sampling, donors were nominally healthy, though unrecorded immune exposures were likely. This clonotype was sampled from a human donor in good health. The chain links TRBV5-1 to TRBJ1-5; 7 nucleotides line up with TRBD1. The sample was PBMCs. The CDR3 region is CASSPDQGDGQPQHF. CDR3 bases: TGCGCCAGCAGCCCCGACCAGGGGGACGGTCAGCCCCAGCATTTT.